This passage covers 19 T cell receptor beta chains from one sample sequenced in a study of blood T cell repertoires in COVID-19. Measured with immunoSEQ multiplex PCR; TCRdb has only the in-frame clones, and not every one. Here the sample spans approximately 40,000 clones, 90% being singletons. Sequencing was carried out using peripheral blood. The receptors here all came from a human donor in a cohort sampled during active COVID-19.

The rearrangement joins TRBV30 to TRBJ2-3; 8 nucleotides align to TRBD1. Per germline, CDR1 GTSNPN and CDR2 SVGIG (reference sequence). The CDR3 is 14 amino acids. The ends lost 2 bases at V and 3 bases at J; junction bases unmatched: 4. CDR3 in amino acids: CAWSPGGATDTQYF. The CDR3, as DNA: TGTGCCTGGAGTCCAGGGGGCGCGACAGATACGCAGTATTTT.

The chain recombines TRBV11-2 with TRBJ2-1, with 9 bases aligning to TRBD1. J was trimmed by 6 bases and V by 5 bases; bases with no gene match: 8. Germline CDR1 SGHAT, CDR2 FQNNGV. The CDR3 covers 15 residues. The CDR3 sequence is CASSTGQGWVNEQFF. The DNA of the CDR3 is TGTGCCAGCAGCACCGGACAGGGGTGGGTCAATGAGCAGTTCTTC.

J is TRBJ2-1 and V is TRBV21-1; the table's D call, TRBD2, was not checked against the DNA. TRBV21-1 is classified as a pseudogene. The CDR3 has 15 residues. In nucleotides, the CDR3 is TGTGCCAGCAGCTTCCGACTAGCGGTAAACAATGAGCAGTTCTTC. Protein sequence: CASSFRLAVNNEQFF.

Points on this clone: A junction end diverges from the germline sequence, so it may reflect a read error. The chain employs TRBV30 and TRBJ2-4, with 9 bases aligning to TRBD1. This CDR3 comprises 16 residues. Germline V gives CDR1 GTSNPN, CDR2 SVGIG (reference sequence). In nucleotides, the CDR3 is TGTGCCTGGAGTGTAGTAGGGACAGGGCGGAAAAGCATTCAGTACTTC. This translates into CAWSVVGTGRKSIQYF.

Only one count was recorded for this clone. V and J are TRBV11-2 and TRBJ1-4; 8 bases fit TRBD1. Germline V CDR1 and CDR2: SGHAT, FQNNGV. CDR3 length equals 16 residues. The ends lost 5 bases at V and 8 bases at J; junction bases unmatched: 13. In DNA, the CDR3 is TGTGCCAGCAGCCGGACCGGGACAGGTCCAGGAGAAAAACTGTTTTTT. It is translated as CASSRTGTGPGEKLFF.

The chain employs TRBV6-5 and TRBJ2-5, with D tentatively TRBD1 (6 bases). Trimming took off 5 bases at V and 5 bases at J, with 18 bases between the two ends. The germline gives CDR1 MNHEY, CDR2 SVGAGI. The CDR3 covers 15 residues. CDR3 region: CASSPNSGVGETQYF. DNA for the CDR3: TGTGCCAGCAGTCCCAACTCAGGGGTTGGGGAGACCCAGTACTTC.

V is TRBV7-9 and J is TRBJ1-4; 9 bases are a match to TRBD1. The CDR3 has 15 amino acids. Losses at the gene ends were 4 bases for V and 7 bases for J; bases not matched to a gene: 7. Germline CDR1 reads SEHNR; CDR2 reads FQNEAQ (reference sequence). The CDR3 loop reads CASSSTTGGTEKLFF. CDR3 nucleotides: TGTGCCAGCAGCTCCACGACAGGGGGTACTGAAAAACTGTTTTTT.

The chain joins TRBV6-1 to TRBJ1-5, with 9 bases that match TRBD1. The germline V gene encodes CDR1 MNHNS and CDR2 SASEGT. V dropped 3 bases and J dropped 6; count of bases not matched to a gene: 3. The CDR3 is 14 residues long. CDR3 amino acids: CASSEGTGSQPQHF. CDR3 coding DNA: TGTGCCAGCAGTGAGGGGACAGGGTCTCAGCCCCAGCATTTT.

The rearrangement links TRBV30 to TRBJ1-2; a possible D gene is TRBD1 (6 bases). Germline V gene data show CDR1 as GTSNPN and CDR2 as SVGIG (reference sequence). This CDR3 spans 12 amino acids. Trimming shortened V by 4 bases and J by 5 bases, and 11 bases separated the two germline ends. CDR3 residues: CAWTEGGYGYTF. The CDR3 DNA reads TGTGCCTGGACTGAGGGGGGGTATGGCTACACCTTC.

The CDR3 region has the DNA TGTGCCAGCAGCGATCCATCGGGACACGGACGTCAGAACATATATTTT. Translated, it gives CASSDPSGHGRQNIYF. This chain uses TRBV9 with TRBJ1-3; a possible D gene is TRBD1 (6 bases). Germline assignment: CDR1 SGDLS and CDR2 YYNGEE. The length of the CDR3 is 16 residues. The V gene lost 3 bases and the J gene lost 12 bases, with 25 bases spanning the gap. Using reference TRBV9 and TRBJ1-3 for the parts outside the CDR3, the full variable domain is DSGVTQTPKHLITATGQRVTLRCSPRSGDLSVYWYQQSLDQGLQFLIQYYNGEERAKGNILERFSAQQFPDLHSELNLSSLELGDSALYFCASSDPSGHGRQNIYFGEGSWLTVV.

V and J are TRBV15 and TRBJ1-6, with D maybe TRBD1 (5 bases). Per germline, CDR1 LNHNV and CDR2 YYDKDF (reference sequence). The CDR3 consists of 13 residues. Trimming stripped 3 bases from V and 9 bases from J, with 9 bases between. The CDR3 here is CATSRGGSSPLHF. CDR3 nucleotides: TGTGCCACCAGCAGGGGGGGTAGTTCACCCCTCCACTTT.

The chain uses TRBV27 and TRBJ2-7, with TRBD1 identical over 7 bases. The CDR3 sequence is 14 residues long. Trimming took 6 bases from V and 2 from J; bases not matched to a gene: 7. From germline, CDR1 is MNHEY and CDR2 SMNVEV (reference sequence). For the CDR3, the DNA is TGTGCCAGCAGGGAGACAGGGATAACCTACGAGCAGTACTTC. It codes for CASRETGITYEQYF.

The chain uses TRBV27 and TRBJ1-6; a possible D gene is TRBD1 (6 bases). The CDR3 totals 14 residues. CDR1 is MNHEY and CDR2 is SMNVEV in the germline V gene (reference sequence). Trimming cost V 3 bases and J 7 bases, with 10 bases left between them. CDR3 nucleotide sequence: TGTGCCAGCAGTTTTTACAGGGACAATTCACCCCTCCACTTT. Translated, it gives CASSFYRDNSPLHF.

The chain is built from TRBV10-3 and TRBJ2-6, with D possibly TRBD1 on 6 matching bases. Germline values: CDR1 ENHRY, CDR2 SYGVKD. The CDR3 has 15 residues. V lost 3 bases, J lost 4 bases, and 10 bases lay in between. This CDR3 reads CAISDSGVGANVLTF. Here the CDR3 DNA reads TGTGCCATCAGTGACTCAGGGGTCGGGGCCAACGTCCTGACTTTC.

The chain joins TRBV30 to TRBJ2-7, with 9 positions matching TRBD1. This CDR3 has 14 residues. The V gene's germline CDR1 is GTSNPN and CDR2 SVGIG (reference sequence). The ends lost 3 bases at V and 4 bases at J; junction bases unmatched: 7. The CDR3 sequence: CAWSRTGVSYEQYF. The CDR3 DNA reads TGTGCCTGGAGCAGGACAGGGGTTTCGTACGAGCAGTACTTC.

This clone was observed a single time. This sequence joins TRBV5-1 and TRBJ2-2, with 10 bases fitting TRBD2. The CDR3 is 16 residues long. The J segment lost 7 bases and the V segment lost 4 bases, leaving 10 bases of the junction unmatched. Germline V gene sequence: CDR1 SGHRS, CDR2 YFSETQ. The CDR3 spells CASSAALAGVNGELFF. The CDR3 DNA follows: TGCGCCAGCAGCGCCGCGCTAGCGGGAGTTAACGGGGAGCTGTTTTTT.

V usage is TRBV24-1 and J usage is TRBJ1-4; TRBD1 matches 7 bases. The length of the CDR3 is 17 residues. The germline gives CDR1 KGHDR, CDR2 SFDVKD. V trimming: 1 base; J trimming: 0 bases; junction bases outside the gene matches: 4. The CDR3 nucleotides are TGTGCCACCAGTGATTTAGGGACAGCTTCAACTAATGAAAAACTGTTTTTT. Translating gives CATSDLGTASTNEKLFF.

V is TRBV6-5 and J is TRBJ2-3; 7 bases are shared with TRBD1. The trim removed 4 bases at V and 2 bases at J, leaving 6 bases unmatched. Germline V gene data show CDR1 as MNHEY and CDR2 as SVGAGI. The CDR3 has 15 residues. In nucleotides, the CDR3 is TGTGCCAGCAGTTTCGACAGGGCTGTCACAGATACGCAGTATTTT. Amino acids: CASSFDRAVTDTQYF.

This chain links TRBV7-2 with TRBJ2-5; TRBD1 matches 11 bases. Per germline, CDR1 SGHTA and CDR2 FQGNSA. CDR3 length equals 15 residues. The V and J ends lost 5 bases and 4 bases, in that order; junction bases with no gene match: 6. The CDR3 protein is CASSKRTGGPETQYF. Written as DNA, the CDR3 is TGTGCCAGCAGCAAGCGGACAGGGGGCCCAGAGACCCAGTACTTC.